This T cell receptor beta chain was retrieved from a study of T cell responses to AZD1222 COVID-19 vaccine. Study context: Analyses pooled second doses at about 4 or about 12 weeks. Notes on the study in general: Compared with day 0, the breadth and depth of the Spike-specific TCR repertoire rose significantly after two doses of AZD1222.

CDR1 GTSNPN and CDR2 SVGIG come from the germline V gene (reference sequence). The CDR3 consists of 14 residues. Deletions cut 0 bases from V and 2 bases from J, with 9 bases between. This clone was seen just once. Antigen specificity is unknown. The protocol was immunoSEQ multiplex PCR, while the TCRdb copy is restricted to in-frame clones and leaves out a portion. Of approximately 130,000 clones in the sample, 93% were seen once. The chain is built from TRBV30 and TRBJ2-3; D remains ambiguous. Sequenced here: peripheral blood, sampled on day 0 of AZD1222 vaccination. This sequence was found in an adult in good health. In nucleotides, the CDR3 is TGTGCCTGGAGTGTAGGGCAGTTCACAGATACGCAGTATTTT. This codes for CAWSVGQFTDTQYF.